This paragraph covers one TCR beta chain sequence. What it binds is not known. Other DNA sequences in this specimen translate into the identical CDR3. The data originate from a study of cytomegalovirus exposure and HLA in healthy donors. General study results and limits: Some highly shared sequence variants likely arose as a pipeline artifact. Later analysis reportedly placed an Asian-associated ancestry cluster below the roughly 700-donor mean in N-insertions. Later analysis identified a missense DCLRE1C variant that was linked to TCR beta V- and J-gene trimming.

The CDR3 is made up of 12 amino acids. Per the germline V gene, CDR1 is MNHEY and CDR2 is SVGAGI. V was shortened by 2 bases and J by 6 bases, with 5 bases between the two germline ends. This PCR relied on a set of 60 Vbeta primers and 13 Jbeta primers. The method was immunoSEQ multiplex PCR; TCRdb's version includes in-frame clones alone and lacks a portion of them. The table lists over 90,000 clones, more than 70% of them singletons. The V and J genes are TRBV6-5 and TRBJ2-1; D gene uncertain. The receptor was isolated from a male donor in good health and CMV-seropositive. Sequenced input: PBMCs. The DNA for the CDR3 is TGTGCCAGCAGTTACCGAGGCAATGAGCAGTTCTTC. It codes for CASSYRGNEQFF.